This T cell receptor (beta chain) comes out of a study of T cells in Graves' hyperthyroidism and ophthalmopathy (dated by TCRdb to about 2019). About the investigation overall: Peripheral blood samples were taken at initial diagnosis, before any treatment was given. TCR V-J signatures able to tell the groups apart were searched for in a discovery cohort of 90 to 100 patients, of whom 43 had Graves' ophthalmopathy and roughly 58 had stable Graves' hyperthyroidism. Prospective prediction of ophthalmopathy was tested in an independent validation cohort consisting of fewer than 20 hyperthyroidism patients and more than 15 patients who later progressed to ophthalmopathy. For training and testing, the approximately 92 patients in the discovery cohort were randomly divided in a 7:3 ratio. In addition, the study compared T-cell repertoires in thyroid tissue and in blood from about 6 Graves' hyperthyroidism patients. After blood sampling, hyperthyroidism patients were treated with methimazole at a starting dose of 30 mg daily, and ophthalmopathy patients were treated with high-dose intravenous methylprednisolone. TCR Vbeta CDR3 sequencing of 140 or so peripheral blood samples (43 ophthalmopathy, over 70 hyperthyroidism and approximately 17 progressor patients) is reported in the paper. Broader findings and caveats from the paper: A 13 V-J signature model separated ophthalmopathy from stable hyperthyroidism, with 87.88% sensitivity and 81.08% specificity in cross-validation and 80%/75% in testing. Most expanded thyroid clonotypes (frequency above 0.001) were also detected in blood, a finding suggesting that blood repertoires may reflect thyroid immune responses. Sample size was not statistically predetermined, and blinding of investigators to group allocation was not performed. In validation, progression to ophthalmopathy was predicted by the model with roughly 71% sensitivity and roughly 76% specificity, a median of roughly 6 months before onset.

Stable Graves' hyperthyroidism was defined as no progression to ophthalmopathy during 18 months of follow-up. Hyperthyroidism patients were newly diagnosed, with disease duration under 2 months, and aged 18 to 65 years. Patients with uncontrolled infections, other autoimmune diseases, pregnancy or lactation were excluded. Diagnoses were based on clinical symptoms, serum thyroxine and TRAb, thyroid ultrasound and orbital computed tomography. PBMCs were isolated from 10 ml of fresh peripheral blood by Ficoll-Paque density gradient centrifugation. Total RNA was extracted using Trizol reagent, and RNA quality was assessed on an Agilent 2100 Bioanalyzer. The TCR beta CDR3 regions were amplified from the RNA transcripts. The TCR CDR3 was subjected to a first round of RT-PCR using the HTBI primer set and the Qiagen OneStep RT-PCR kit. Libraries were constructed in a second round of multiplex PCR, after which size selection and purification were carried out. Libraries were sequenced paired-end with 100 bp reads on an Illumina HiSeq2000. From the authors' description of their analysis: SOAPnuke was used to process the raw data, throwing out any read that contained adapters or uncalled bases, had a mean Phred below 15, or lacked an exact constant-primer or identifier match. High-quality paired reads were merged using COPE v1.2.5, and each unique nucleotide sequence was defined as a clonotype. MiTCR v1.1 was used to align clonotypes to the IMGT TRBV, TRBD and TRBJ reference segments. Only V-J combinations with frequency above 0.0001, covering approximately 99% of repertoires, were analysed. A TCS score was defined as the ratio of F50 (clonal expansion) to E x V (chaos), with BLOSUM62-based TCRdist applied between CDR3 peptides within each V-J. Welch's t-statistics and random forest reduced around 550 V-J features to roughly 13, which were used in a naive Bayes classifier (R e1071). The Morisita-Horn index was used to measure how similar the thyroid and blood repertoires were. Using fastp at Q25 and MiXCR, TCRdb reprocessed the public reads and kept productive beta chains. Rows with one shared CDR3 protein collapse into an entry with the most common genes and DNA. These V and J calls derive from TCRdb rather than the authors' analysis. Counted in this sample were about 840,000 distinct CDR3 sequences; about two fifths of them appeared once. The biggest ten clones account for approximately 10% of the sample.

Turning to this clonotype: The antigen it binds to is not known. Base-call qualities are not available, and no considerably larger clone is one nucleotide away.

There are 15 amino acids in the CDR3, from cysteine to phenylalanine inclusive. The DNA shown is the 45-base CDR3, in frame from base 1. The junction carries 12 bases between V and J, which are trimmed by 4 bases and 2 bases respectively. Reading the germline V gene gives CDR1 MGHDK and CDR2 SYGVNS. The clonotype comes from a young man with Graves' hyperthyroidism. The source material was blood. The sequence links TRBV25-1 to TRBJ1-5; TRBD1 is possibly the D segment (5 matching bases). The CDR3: CASSARGPRNQPQHF. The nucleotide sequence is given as TGTGCCAGCAGTGCCCGGGGACCGCGCAATCAGCCCCAGCATTTT. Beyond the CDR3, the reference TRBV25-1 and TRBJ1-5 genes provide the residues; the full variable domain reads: EADIYQTPRYLVIGTGKKITLECSQTMGHDKMYWYQQDPGMELHLIHYSYGVNSTEKGDLSSESTVSRIRTEHFPLTLESARPSHTSQYLCASSARGPRNQPQHFGDGTRLSIL.